This TCR beta chain was documented in a study of CD8 T cells in ankylosing spondylitis (dated by TCRdb to about 2017). For context, the study as a whole: To find TCR variants linked to disease, the study profiled T cell receptor beta repertoires in ankylosing spondylitis patients and healthy donors. Peripheral blood was sampled, and synovial fluid was additionally collected from ankylosing spondylitis patients. The whole study cohort included over 85 healthy donors and around 24 ankylosing spondylitis patients.

Paper-wide results and their limitations: Some motif variants were previously reported in synovial fluid and blood of reactive arthritis patients, suggesting common disease-initiation mechanisms. The disease-linked clones had a CD8+ phenotype and were found at relatively low frequencies in peripheral blood. Blood from ankylosing spondylitis patients appeared to be characterized by a TCR beta motif composed of several highly homologous amino acid variants. The disease-linked clones were reported to be significantly enriched in matched synovial fluid samples from ankylosing spondylitis patients.

This clonotype was seen many times. This receptor's antigen is unknown. The record has no base qualities; no much larger clone is one base away. From its cysteine to its phenylalanine, the CDR3 spans 13 amino acids. The read is trimmed to its CDR3 DNA, 39 bases read in frame from base 1. V drops 8 bases and J drops 7 bases, leaving 15 bases in between. CDR1 and CDR2 are drawn from the germline V gene: MDHEN, SYDVKM. The instrument given in TCRdb is Illumina HiSeq 2500. TCR beta libraries were prepared by quantitative 5'-RACE with molecular barcodes. Regarding the original processing steps: Disease-linked TCR variants were identified with a new computational method built on a probabilistic model of VDJ rearrangement. Using fastp trimming at Q25 and MiXCR clonotype assembly, TCRdb reanalyzed the public sequencing data and kept in-frame beta chains. Every entry covers one CDR3 protein and lists the most common genes and DNA from its rows. Here the V and J calls rest on TCRdb's processing, not on the authors' analysis. The sample profile shows hundreds of thousands of distinct CDR3 sequences; around 11% of them were found once. Clones ranked in the top ten supply about 0.49% of the sample.

The rearranged segments are TRBV28 and TRBJ2-1, and perhaps TRBD1 as D gene, on 5 matching bases. Sample: blood, either unsorted or a sorted T cell fraction (not recorded which). The clonotype was recovered from a male donor with ankylosing spondylitis. The DNA sequence is TGTGCCAGCCGTCAGACAGCCTCTAATGAGCAGTTCTTC. This translates into CASRQTASNEQFF.